This TCR beta chain originates from a study of monozygotic twins with inflammatory bowel disease. Overall study results and limits: Lower sharing of clonotypes with other individuals was seen in IBD patients than in healthy twins. This was most marked in patients showing signs of disease activity. Whereas healthy co-twins had higher TCRbeta diversity (inverse Simpson), IBD patients had lower diversity. Concordance status among twins (concordant versus discordant) showed no link to repertoire similarity, possibly from limited power.

Every single donor had a 2.5 ml blood sample drawn. Points on this clonotype: Its antigen is unknown.

TCRdb reprocessed the 5' RACE reads, keeping one entry per CDR3 protein, no DNA. The ten most abundant clones cover roughly 7.7% of a sample with 200,000 to 250,000 distinct CDR3 sequences. The germline CDR1 and CDR2 sequences are ENHRY and SYGVKD. This CDR3 spans 15 amino acids. V gene TRBV10-3 combines with J gene TRBJ1-2; checking the TCRdb D call of TRBD1 is not possible without DNA. The sequenced sample was blood. This receptor was identified in a human donor with ulcerative colitis or Crohn's disease, or a healthy co-twin of an affected twin (not recorded which). The CDR3 spells CAIVSQRGQGLGYTF.